What follows are 19 T cell receptor beta chains derived from one specimen sequenced in a study of quantifying T cell responses using KT2 cells. Study context: RNA was reverse transcribed with TCR alpha and beta constant-region primers.

A single-stranded UMI oligo with SP2 sequence was ligated to cDNA 3' ends. The first PCR ran around 4 cycles with an equimolar RC1.1 and RC1.2 beta primer mix. TCRdb re-analysed the UMI-ligation and nested PCR reads in MiXCR, keeping a single row per CDR3 protein. The data show 50,000 to 70,000 distinct CDR3 sequences, with roughly 12% seen just once and around 9.9% held by the top ten. The specimen sequenced was PBMCs spiked with cells of the T cell clone KT2. These receptors came from a human donor.

This clonotype was seen more than once but under ten times. The chain has TRBV6-1 and TRBJ1-2; unclear D gene. Trimming took 2 bases from V and 4 from J, leaving 14 bases between them. From germline, CDR1 is MNHNS and CDR2 SASEGT. The CDR3 sequence is 15 residues long. The CDR3 nucleotides read TGTGCCAGCAGTGAAATAACGGTGGATGGCTATGGCTACACCTTC. It yields the protein CASSEITVDGYGYTF.

This clonotype occurred many times. For the CDR3, the DNA is TGTGCCAGCAGTGAGATTGGTAACACTGAAGCTTTCTTT. This gives the protein CASSEIGNTEAFF. V is TRBV25-1 and J is TRBJ1-1, with D uncertain. This CDR3 region has 13 residues. Germline CDR1 MGHDK, CDR2 SYGVNS. V was pared by 3 bases and J by 2 bases, with 7 bases between.

This clonotype was recorded a few times. The rearrangement uses TRBV7-8 and TRBJ2-7, with D possibly being TRBD1 (5 bases). The CDR3 totals 16 residues. V gave up 2 bases and J gave up 3 bases, with 17 bases separating them. CDR1 and CDR2 (germline): SGHVS, FQNEAQ. CDR3 nucleotide sequence: TGTGCCAGCAGCTTATCGCGGACATACACCTTCTACGAGCAGTACTTC. As protein: CASSLSRTYTFYEQYF. The whole variable domain, filled in from reference TRBV7-8 and TRBJ2-7, reads GAGVSQSPRYKVAKRGQDVALRCDPISGHVSLFWYQQALGQGPEFLTYFQNEAQLDKSGLPSDRFFAERPEGSVSTLKIQRTQQEDSAVYLCASSLSRTYTFYEQYFGPGTRLTVT.

This clonotype was picked up a small number of times. J is TRBJ2-4 and V is TRBV12-3 or TRBV12-4; TRBD2 matches at 8 bases. V shed 3 bases, J shed 3 bases, and the junction held 4 bases outside the gene matches. The length of the CDR3 is 15 residues. DNA of the CDR3: TGTGCCAGCAGTTTCGGGGGGGGGCGCAAAAACATTCAGTACTTC. Residues: CASSFGGGRKNIQYF.

This chain connects TRBV6-1 to TRBJ2-7; D may be TRBD2 (6 bases). The germline V gene has CDR1 MNHNS and CDR2 SASEGT. The V and J ends lost 1 base and 0 bases respectively, with 10 bases between them. This CDR3 has 15 amino acids. The DNA for the CDR3 is TGTGCCAGCAGTGAAGTTAGCGGCAGCTCCTACGAGCAGTACTTC. Translated: CASSEVSGSSYEQYF.

This clonotype was detected a few times. This sequence joins TRBV12-3 or TRBV12-4 and TRBJ1-3, with a weak D call TRBD1 (6 bases). CDR3 length: 14 residues. Trimming left V 6 bases short and J 3 bases short, with 12 bases between. CDR3 bases: TGTGCCAGCAGGGGGGCAGGCGGTGGAAACACCATATATTTT. Translation: CASRGAGGGNTIYF.

This clonotype has only a few counts. J is TRBJ2-7 and V is TRBV21-1; the table's D call, TRBD1, has no DNA check behind it. TRBV21-1 is marked as a pseudogene. This CDR3 has 14 residues. CDR3 residues: CASNTLAPLSEQYF. The CDR3 DNA sequence: TGTGCCAGCAACACACTAGCCCCCCTCAGCGAGCAGTACTTC.

This sequence joins TRBV12-3 or TRBV12-4 and TRBJ2-3, with 7 positions matching TRBD1. V was clipped by 2 bases and J by 6 bases; unmatched bases: 8. This CDR3 has 15 amino acids. CDR3 in DNA: TGTGCCAGCAGTTTACTCGCAGGGGGTTCGGATACGCAGTATTTT. Residues: CASSLLAGGSDTQYF.

The chain uses TRBV11-3 and TRBJ2-3; D is possibly TRBD2 (5 bases). CDR3 length: 12 residues. Trimming took off 3 bases at V and 4 bases at J, with 5 bases between the two ends. CDR1 and CDR2 (germline): SGHNT, YENEEA. The CDR3 DNA is TGTGCCAGCAGCTTCGGGGCAGATACGCAGTATTTT. It specifies CASSFGADTQYF.

The chain has TRBV20-1 and TRBJ2-2, with D possibly being TRBD1 (5 bases). Germline V CDR1 and CDR2: DFQATT, SNEGSKA (reference sequence). V shed 3 bases and J shed 13 bases, with 15 bases lying between them. The length of the CDR3 is 12 residues. The CDR3, as DNA: TGCAGTGCTAGGGAAGGGGAAAGGGTGCTGTTTTTT. Protein sequence: CSAREGERVLFF.

The chain links TRBV27 to TRBJ1-5; perhaps TRBD1 as D (6 bases). The V end lost 3 bases, the J end lost 7 bases, and 28 bases lay between the germline ends. The germline gives CDR1 MNHEY, CDR2 SMNVEV (reference sequence). CDR3 length: 19 amino acids. This chain's CDR3 is CASSFKRWVPRGGRQPQHF. CDR3 bases: TGTGCCAGCAGTTTCAAGAGGTGGGTCCCCAGGGGCGGAAGGCAGCCCCAGCATTTT.

V is TRBV29-1 and J is TRBJ1-5, with a tentative D call TRBD1 (6 bases). Germline assignment: CDR1 SQVTM and CDR2 ANQGSEA. The V end lost 7 bases, the J end lost 6 bases, and 19 bases lay between the germline ends. CDR3 length: 14 residues. The chain's CDR3 is CSAGQSVGLQPQHF. CDR3 nucleotides: TGCAGCGCCGGACAGTCAGTCGGACTTCAGCCCCAGCATTTT. Full variable domain (remainder filled in from reference TRBV29-1 and TRBJ1-5): SAVISQKPSRDICQRGTSLTIQCQVDSQVTMMFWYRQQPGQSLTLIATANQGSEATYESGFVIDKFPISRPNLTFSTLTVSNMSPEDSSIYLCSAGQSVGLQPQHFGDGTRLSIL.

This clonotype was recorded many times. This rearrangement joins TRBV5-1 to TRBJ1-1, with D unclear. The CDR3 totals 13 residues. The V end lost 7 bases, the J end lost 1 base, and 11 bases lay between the germline ends. CDR1 and CDR2 from the germline V gene are SGHRS and YFSETQ. The CDR3 bases are TGCGCCAGCGTGGAGGGCAGGAACACTGAAGCTTTCTTT. This gives the protein CASVEGRNTEAFF.

This clonotype was seen at least ten times. The rearrangement joins TRBV11-2 to TRBJ2-3; D is possibly TRBD1 (6 bases). The germline V gene encodes CDR1 SGHAT and CDR2 FQNNGV. V shed 7 bases and J shed 2 bases, with 16 bases lying between them. The CDR3 is 15 amino acids. The CDR3 DNA reads TGTGCCAGCAAGGGGGATGGGGTCCCCACAGATACGCAGTATTTT. Amino acid sequence: CASKGDGVPTDTQYF.

J is TRBJ1-1 and V is TRBV25-1; D not resolved. The V and J ends lost 6 bases and 4 bases respectively, with 15 bases between them. Germline V gene sequence: CDR1 MGHDK, CDR2 SYGVNS. The CDR3 extends over 14 amino acids. CDR3 nucleotide sequence: TGTGCCAGCAGCCCCGACGTTGCGGGCACTGAAGCTTTCTTT. It codes for CASSPDVAGTEAFF.

This chain links TRBV14 with TRBJ2-7, with D hard to call. This CDR3 spans 16 amino acids. Germline assignment: CDR1 SGHDN and CDR2 FVKESK. Trimming removed 1 base at V and 4 bases at J, with 17 bases between. The CDR3 region is CASSQAFKAYLYEQYF. CDR3 DNA: TGTGCCAGCAGCCAAGCATTTAAAGCGTACCTATACGAGCAGTACTTC.

V usage is TRBV20-1 and J usage is TRBJ1-1; D is unclear. This CDR3 has 12 amino acids. From germline, CDR1 is DFQATT and CDR2 SNEGSKA (reference sequence). Trimming left V 6 bases short and J 3 bases short, with 11 bases between. CDR3 sequence: CSADAPDTEAFF. Here the CDR3 DNA reads TGCAGTGCCGACGCTCCGGACACTGAAGCTTTCTTT.

This clonotype was found a few times. CDR3 in amino acids: CASSLEGGQAPNYGYTF. CDR3 DNA: TGTGCCAGCAGCTTAGAGGGGGGACAGGCCCCTAACTATGGCTACACCTTC. The V gene is TRBV7-2, the J gene TRBJ1-2; 8 bases map to TRBD1. Germline V lookup: CDR1 SGHTA, CDR2 FQGNSA. J gave up 0 bases and V 1 base, and 7 bases lay outside the gene matches. CDR3 length equals 17 residues.

This clonotype was seen more than once but under ten times. CDR3 coding DNA: TGTGCCAGCAGTCCCGGGACAGGGGAAGGGCCTGGGGCCAACGTCCTGACTTTC. Translating gives CASSPGTGEGPGANVLTF. The chain employs TRBV27 and TRBJ2-6; 10 nucleotides agree with TRBD1. The CDR3 is made up of 18 amino acids. The germline V gene has CDR1 MNHEY and CDR2 SMNVEV (reference sequence). The V segment lost 5 bases and the J segment 2 bases; nucleotides outside the gene matches: 9.